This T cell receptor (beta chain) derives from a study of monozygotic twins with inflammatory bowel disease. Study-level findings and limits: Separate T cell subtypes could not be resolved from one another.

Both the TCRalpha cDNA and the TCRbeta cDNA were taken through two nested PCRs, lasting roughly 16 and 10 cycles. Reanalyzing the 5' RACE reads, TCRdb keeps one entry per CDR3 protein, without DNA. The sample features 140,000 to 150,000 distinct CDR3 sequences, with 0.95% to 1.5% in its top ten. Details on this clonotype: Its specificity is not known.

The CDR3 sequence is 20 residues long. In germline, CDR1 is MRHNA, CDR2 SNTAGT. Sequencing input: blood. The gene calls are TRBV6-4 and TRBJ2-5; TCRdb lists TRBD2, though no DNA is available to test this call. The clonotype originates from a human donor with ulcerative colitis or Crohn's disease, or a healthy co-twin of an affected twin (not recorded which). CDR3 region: CASSRPGTSGPDGFQETQYF.